A selection of T cell receptor beta chains follows, all from one sample in a study of blood T cell repertoires in COVID-19. Libraries were prepared by immunoSEQ multiplex PCR; TCRdb keeps only in-frame clonotypes and omits some of them. The data contain 200,000 to 300,000 clones, just under 85% of them singletons. The material sequenced was peripheral blood. These receptor sequences come from a woman aged 80 or older with acute or convalescent COVID-19. Both conserved end residues are part of each CDR3. A D gene is named only where the DNA matches it firmly. Size is omitted from some rows. Given values are once, few, many or a class for expanded clones.

TRBD2,NA,TRBV6-2/TRBV6-3,TRBJ2-3,CASSYPPRLAGRRDTQYF,TGTGCCAGCAGTTACCCCCCCCGACTAGCGGGGCGGAGAGATACGCAGTATTTT
NA,NA,TRBV4-1,TRBJ1-3,CASSQRSNGNTIYF,TGCGCCAGCAGCCAAAGGAGTAACGGAAACACCATATATTTT
TRBD2,NA,TRBV19,TRBJ2-5,CASSISGGAWETQYF,TGTGCCAGTAGTATCAGCGGGGGGGCGTGGGAGACCCAGTACTTC
NA,once,TRBV6-4,TRBJ2-1,CASSDSSGNYNEQFF,TGTGCCAGCAGTGACTCGTCGGGGAACTACAATGAGCAGTTCTTC
TRBD2,NA,TRBV4-2,TRBJ2-3,CASSQNGPSGGSSDTQYF,TGTGCCAGCAGCCAAAACGGTCCTAGCGGGGGGTCCTCAGATACGCAGTATTTT
TRBD1,NA,TRBV24-1,TRBJ2-1,CATRDRTSYNEQFF,TGTGCCACGCGGGACAGGACTTCCTACAATGAGCAGTTCTTC
TRBD1,NA,TRBV7-9,TRBJ1-1,CASSAQGGNTEAFF,TGTGCCAGCAGTGCACAGGGGGGGAACACTGAAGCTTTCTTT
NA,once,TRBV12-3/TRBV12-4,TRBJ1-6,CASSLSGNSPLHF,TGTGCCAGCAGTTTGTCAGGAAATTCACCCCTCCACTTT
NA,NA,TRBV5-5,TRBJ2-1,CASSLYLAVNEQFF,TGTGCCAGCAGCTTGTATCTGGCCGTCAATGAGCAGTTCTTC
TRBD1,NA,TRBV7-2,TRBJ2-2,CASSLTGVTGELFF,TGTGCCAGCAGCTTAACAGGGGTCACCGGGGAGCTGTTTTTT
NA,NA,TRBV6-2/TRBV6-3,TRBJ1-6,CASSYSRSPLHF,TGTGCCAGCAGTTACTCTCGTTCACCCCTCCACTTT
TRBD1,NA,TRBV6-5,TRBJ1-2,CASSNQGVGYGYTF,TGTGCCAGCAGTAACCAGGGGGTTGGGTATGGCTACACCTTC
NA,once,TRBV19,TRBJ1-1,CASSIERGLTGFEAFF,TGTGCCAGTAGTATAGAGCGCGGATTGACAGGCTTTGAAGCTTTCTTT
TRBD1,NA,TRBV29-1,TRBJ1-4,CSAGDRGPGVAEKLFF,TGCAGCGCGGGGGACAGGGGGCCAGGGGTCGCTGAAAAACTGTTTTTT
TRBD1,NA,TRBV29-1,TRBJ1-1,CSGDRGKTEAFF,TGCAGCGGGGACAGGGGAAAAACTGAAGCTTTCTTT
TRBD1,NA,TRBV4-1,TRBJ2-2,CASSRGQGTSGELFF,TGCGCCAGCAGCCGGGGACAGGGGACCTCCGGGGAGCTGTTTTTT
NA,NA,TRBV7-8,TRBJ2-1,CASTTRDEQFF,TGTGCCAGCACCACCCGAGATGAGCAGTTCTTC
NA,once,TRBV28,TRBJ2-7,CASSATGSTYEQYF,TGTGCCAGCAGTGCTACAGGGTCAACCTACGAGCAGTACTTC
NA,few,TRBV3-1/TRBV3-2,TRBJ1-1,CASSQAADYRTEAFF,TGTGCCAGCAGCCAAGCGGCCGACTATCGCACTGAAGCTTTCTTT
TRBD1,NA,TRBV28,TRBJ1-3,CASRPNRGRLSNTIYF,TGTGCCAGCAGACCCAACAGGGGGCGTCTGTCCAACACCATATATTTT
TRBD2,once,TRBV15,TRBJ2-5,CATSRDRGTSGETQYF,TGTGCCACCAGCAGAGATCGTGGGACTAGCGGCGAGACCCAGTACTTC
TRBD2,NA,TRBV5-1,TRBJ2-7,CASRRGGRNEQYF,TGCGCCAGCAGACGGGGCGGGAGAAACGAGCAGTACTTC
TRBD2,NA,TRBV7-9,TRBJ2-3,CASSPTSGRPHTDTQYF,TGTGCCAGCAGCCCGACTAGCGGGAGGCCCCACACAGATACGCAGTATTTT
TRBD1,few,TRBV4-3,TRBJ1-6,CASSLTKGQGGWPLHF,TGCGCCAGCAGCCTCACCAAGGGACAGGGGGGATGGCCCCTCCACTTT
NA,NA,TRBV28,TRBJ1-5,CASSSGGINNQPQHF,TGTGCCAGCAGTTCGGGAGGGATCAACAATCAGCCCCAGCATTTT
TRBD1,NA,TRBV9,TRBJ2-1,CASSVLPTGGSYNEQFF,TGTGCCAGCAGCGTACTTCCAACAGGGGGCTCCTACAATGAGCAGTTCTTC
NA,NA,TRBV9,TRBJ1-2,CASSVDLAGLGGGYTF,TGTGCCAGCAGCGTAGATCTCGCAGGGCTAGGGGGTGGCTACACCTTC
NA,once,TRBV7-9,TRBJ1-5,CASSLGDSANQPQHF,TGTGCCAGCAGCTTAGGGGACTCGGCCAATCAGCCCCAGCATTTT